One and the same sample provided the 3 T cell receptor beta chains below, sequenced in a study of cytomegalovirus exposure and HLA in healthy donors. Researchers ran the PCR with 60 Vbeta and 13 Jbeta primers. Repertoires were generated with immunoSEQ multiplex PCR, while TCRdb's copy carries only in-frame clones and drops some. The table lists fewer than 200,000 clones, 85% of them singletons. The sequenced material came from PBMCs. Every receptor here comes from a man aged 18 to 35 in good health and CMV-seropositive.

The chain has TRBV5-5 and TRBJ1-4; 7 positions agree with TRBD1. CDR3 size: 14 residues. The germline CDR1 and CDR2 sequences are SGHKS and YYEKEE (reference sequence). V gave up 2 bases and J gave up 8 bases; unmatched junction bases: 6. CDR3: CASSLGGVGEKLFF. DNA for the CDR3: TGTGCCAGCAGCTTAGGGGGCGTAGGGGAAAAACTGTTTTTT.

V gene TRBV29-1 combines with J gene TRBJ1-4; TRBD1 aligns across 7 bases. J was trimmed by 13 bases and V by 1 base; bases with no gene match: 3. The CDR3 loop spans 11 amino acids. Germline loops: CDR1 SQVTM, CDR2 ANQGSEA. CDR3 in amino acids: CSVEGAGGLFF. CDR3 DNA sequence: TGCAGCGTTGAAGGAGCAGGGGGACTGTTTTTT.

CDR3 residues: CASSPRQGAKTFDNGYTF. The CDR3 DNA follows: TGTGCCAGCAGCCCACGACAGGGGGCGAAGACGTTCGATAATGGCTACACCTTC. The chain links TRBV14 to TRBJ1-2, with 10 positions matching TRBD1. Losses at the gene ends were 4 bases for V and 6 bases for J; bases not matched to a gene: 17. The CDR3 runs to 18 residues. Germline CDR1 and CDR2: SGHDN and FVKESK.